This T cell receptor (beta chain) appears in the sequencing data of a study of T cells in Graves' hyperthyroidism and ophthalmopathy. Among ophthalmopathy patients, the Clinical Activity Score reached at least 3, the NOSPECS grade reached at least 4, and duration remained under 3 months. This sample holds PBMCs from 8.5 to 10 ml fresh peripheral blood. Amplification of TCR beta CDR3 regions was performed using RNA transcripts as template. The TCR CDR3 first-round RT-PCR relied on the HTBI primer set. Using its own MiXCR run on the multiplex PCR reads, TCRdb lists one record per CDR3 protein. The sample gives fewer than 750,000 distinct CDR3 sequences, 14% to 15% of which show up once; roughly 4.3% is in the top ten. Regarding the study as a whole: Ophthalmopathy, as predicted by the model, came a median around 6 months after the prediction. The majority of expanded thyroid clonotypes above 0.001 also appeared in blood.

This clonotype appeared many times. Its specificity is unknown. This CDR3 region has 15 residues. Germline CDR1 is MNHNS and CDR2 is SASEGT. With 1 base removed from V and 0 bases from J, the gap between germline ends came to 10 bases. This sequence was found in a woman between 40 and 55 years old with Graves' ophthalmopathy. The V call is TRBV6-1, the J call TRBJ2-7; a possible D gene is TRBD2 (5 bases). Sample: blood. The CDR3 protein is CASSEGGISSYEQYF. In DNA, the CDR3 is TGTGCCAGCAGTGAAGGAGGGATTAGCTCCTACGAGCAGTACTTC.